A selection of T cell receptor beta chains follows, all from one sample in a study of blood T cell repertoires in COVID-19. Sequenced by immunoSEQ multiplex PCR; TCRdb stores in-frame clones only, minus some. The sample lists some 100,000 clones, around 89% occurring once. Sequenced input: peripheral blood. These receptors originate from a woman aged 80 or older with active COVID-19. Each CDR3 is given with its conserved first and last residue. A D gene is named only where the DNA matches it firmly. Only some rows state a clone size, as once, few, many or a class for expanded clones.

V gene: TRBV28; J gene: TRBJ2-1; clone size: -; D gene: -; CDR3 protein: CASRSLDGTTYNEQFF; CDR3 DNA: TGTGCCAGCAGGTCCCTTGACGGGACAACCTACAATGAGCAGTTCTTC
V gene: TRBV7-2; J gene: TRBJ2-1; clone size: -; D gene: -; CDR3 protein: CASSSSWSGPNEQFF; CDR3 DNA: TGTGCCAGCAGCTCCTCCTGGAGCGGCCCTAATGAGCAGTTCTTC
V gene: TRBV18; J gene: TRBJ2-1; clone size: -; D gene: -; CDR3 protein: CASSSPSSYNEQFF; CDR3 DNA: TGTGCCAGCTCAAGTCCCAGCTCCTACAATGAGCAGTTCTTC
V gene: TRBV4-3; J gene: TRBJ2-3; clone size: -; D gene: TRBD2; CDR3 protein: CASSLLTTSGASTDTQYF; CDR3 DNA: TGCGCCAGCAGCCTCTTAACGACTAGCGGAGCTAGCACAGATACGCAGTATTTT
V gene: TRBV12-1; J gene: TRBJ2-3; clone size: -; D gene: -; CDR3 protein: CASSPWATYTDTQYF; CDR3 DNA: TGTGCCAGCAGCCCCTGGGCGACGTACACAGATACGCAGTATTTT
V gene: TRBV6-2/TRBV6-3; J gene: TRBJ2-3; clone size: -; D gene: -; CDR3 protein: CASSFSQGSDTQYF; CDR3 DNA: TGTGCCAGCAGCTTCAGCCAGGGGTCAGATACGCAGTATTTT
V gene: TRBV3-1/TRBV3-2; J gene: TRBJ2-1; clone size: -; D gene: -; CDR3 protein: CASSQLLSSYNEQFF; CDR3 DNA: TGTGCCAGCAGCCAACTGTTGAGCTCCTACAATGAGCAGTTCTTC
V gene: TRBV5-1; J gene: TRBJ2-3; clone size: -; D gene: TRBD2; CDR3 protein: CASRRLAGGGDTQYF; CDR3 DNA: TGCGCCAGCAGACGGCTAGCGGGAGGCGGGGATACGCAGTATTTT
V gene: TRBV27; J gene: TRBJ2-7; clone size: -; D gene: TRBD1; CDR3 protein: CASSFSRRGQGAKFYEQYF; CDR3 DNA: TGTGCCAGCAGTTTTTCACGAAGAGGACAGGGGGCGAAGTTCTACGAGCAGTACTTC
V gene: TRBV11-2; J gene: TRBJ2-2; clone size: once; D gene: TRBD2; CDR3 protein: CASSQRGGRNTGELFF; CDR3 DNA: TGTGCCAGCAGCCAGAGGGGAGGGCGGAACACCGGGGAGCTGTTTTTT
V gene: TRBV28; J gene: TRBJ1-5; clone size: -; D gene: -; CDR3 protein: CASTPGGQGGQPQHF; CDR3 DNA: TGTGCCAGCACCCCCGGGGGGCAGGGTGGACAGCCCCAGCATTTT
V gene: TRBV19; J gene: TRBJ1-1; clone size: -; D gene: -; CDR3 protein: CASSPGGGSTEAFF; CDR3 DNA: TGTGCCAGTAGTCCTGGAGGAGGGAGCACTGAAGCTTTCTTT
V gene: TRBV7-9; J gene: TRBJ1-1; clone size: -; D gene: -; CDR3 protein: CASSRQVRTEAFF; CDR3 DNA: TGTGCCAGCAGCAGACAGGTCCGGACTGAAGCTTTCTTT
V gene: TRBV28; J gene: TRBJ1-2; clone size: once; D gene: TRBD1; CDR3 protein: CASSPRGGFGYGYTF; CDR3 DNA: TGTGCCAGCAGTCCTAGAGGGGGCTTCGGATATGGCTACACCTTC
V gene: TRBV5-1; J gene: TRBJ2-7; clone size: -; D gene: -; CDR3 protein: CASSLAGHYEQYF; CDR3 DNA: TGCGCCAGCAGCTTGGCGGGACACTACGAGCAGTACTTC
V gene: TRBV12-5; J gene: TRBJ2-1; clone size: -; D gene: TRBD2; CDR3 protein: CASALRGLAGAREQFF; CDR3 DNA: TGTGCTAGTGCCCTACGGGGACTAGCGGGAGCAAGGGAGCAGTTCTTC
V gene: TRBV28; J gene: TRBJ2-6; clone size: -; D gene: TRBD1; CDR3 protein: CASSLWDRGPGANVLTF; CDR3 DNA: TGTGCCAGCAGTTTATGGGACAGGGGGCCCGGGGCCAACGTCCTGACTTTC
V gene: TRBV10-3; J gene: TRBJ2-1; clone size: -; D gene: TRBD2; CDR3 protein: CAIRDPRAGDYYNEQFF; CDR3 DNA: TGTGCCATCAGGGACCCACGGGCGGGGGACTACTACAATGAGCAGTTCTTC
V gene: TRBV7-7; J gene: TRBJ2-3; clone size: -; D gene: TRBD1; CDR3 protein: CASSLGPRGQGQDTQYF; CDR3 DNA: TGTGCTAGCAGCTTAGGACCCCGCGGACAGGGGCAAGATACGCAGTATTTT
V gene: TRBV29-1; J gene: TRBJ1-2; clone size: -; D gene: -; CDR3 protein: CSVYGQRHGYTF; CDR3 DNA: TGCAGCGTCTATGGACAGCGTCATGGCTACACCTTC
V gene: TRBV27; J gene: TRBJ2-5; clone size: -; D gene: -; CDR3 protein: CASSLSGKGNQETQYF; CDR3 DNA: TGTGCCAGCAGTTTATCGGGCAAAGGAAACCAAGAGACCCAGTACTTC
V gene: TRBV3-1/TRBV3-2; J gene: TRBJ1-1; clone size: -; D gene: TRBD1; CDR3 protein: CASSHGQGAAEAFF; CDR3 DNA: TGTGCCAGCAGCCATGGACAGGGGGCAGCTGAAGCTTTCTTT
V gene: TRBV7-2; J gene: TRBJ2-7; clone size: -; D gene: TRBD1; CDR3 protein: CASSFRDRVSYEQYF; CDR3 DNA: TGTGCCAGCAGCTTCCGGGACAGGGTTTCCTACGAGCAGTACTTC
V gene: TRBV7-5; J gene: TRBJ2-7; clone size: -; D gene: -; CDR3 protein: CARSRGAGYEQYF; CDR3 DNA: TGTGCCAGAAGCCGAGGTGCGGGCTACGAGCAGTACTTC
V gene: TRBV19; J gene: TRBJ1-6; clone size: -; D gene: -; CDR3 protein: CASRDSRISYNSPLHF; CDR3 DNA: TGTGCCAGTAGGGACAGCCGAATCTCCTATAATTCACCCCTCCACTTT
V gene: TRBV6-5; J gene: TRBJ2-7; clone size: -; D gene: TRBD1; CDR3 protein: CASSRPGQPYEQYF; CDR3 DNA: TGTGCCAGCAGTCGCCCGGGACAGCCCTACGAGCAGTACTTC
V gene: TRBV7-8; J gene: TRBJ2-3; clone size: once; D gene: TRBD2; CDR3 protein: CASSQWLAGSTDTQYF; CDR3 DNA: TGTGCCAGCAGCCAATGGCTAGCGGGGAGCACAGATACGCAGTATTTT
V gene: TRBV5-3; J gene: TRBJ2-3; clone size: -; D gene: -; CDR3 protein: CARSHYEPYTDTQYF; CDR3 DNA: TGTGCCAGAAGTCACTATGAACCCTACACAGATACGCAGTATTTT